The 15 T cell receptor beta chains below come from one sample, sequenced in a study of T cell repertoires in cytomegalovirus infection. MiXCR, run by TCRdb on the reads, gives a single entry per CDR3 protein. Here the sample spans 450,000 to 550,000 distinct CDR3 sequences, approximately 15% being singletons. Sequenced: CD8+ T cells from PBMCs. These receptors all stem from a human donor in good health (CMV status not recorded). Some clones in this sample may be carry-over from other donors' samples.

This clonotype has a count of ten or more. V gene TRBV12-3 or TRBV12-4 combines with J gene TRBJ2-3; D might be TRBD1 (6 bases). The CDR3 is made up of 14 amino acids. The germline V and J ends were trimmed by 7 bases and 4 bases, with 15 bases remaining between them. The CDR3 reads CASTFFQGSDTQYF. Here the CDR3 DNA reads TGTGCCAGCACCTTTTTCCAGGGGTCAGATACGCAGTATTTT.

This chain links TRBV5-6 with TRBJ1-1; D may be TRBD1 (6 bases). Germline CDR1 and CDR2: SGHDT and YYEEEE. Trimming left V 9 bases short and J 3 bases short, with 27 bases between. The CDR3 length is 17 residues. The CDR3 reads CATTGRGGSYRDTEAFF. CDR3 nucleotide sequence: TGTGCCACCACAGGGAGGGGAGGATCCTACAGAGACACTGAAGCTTTCTTT.

This clonotype turned up a few times. V usage is TRBV7-3 and J usage is TRBJ2-2, with 10 positions matching TRBD1. The CDR3 length is 16 residues. V gave up 5 bases and J gave up 2 bases; unmatched junction bases: 5. Germline CDR1 reads SGHTA; CDR2 reads FQGTGA. CDR3 sequence: CASSRQGAANTGELFF. Here the CDR3 DNA reads TGTGCCAGCAGCCGACAGGGGGCGGCCAACACCGGGGAGCTGTTTTTT.

This clonotype was seen at least ten times. This chain connects TRBV7-9 to TRBJ2-1, with D unclear. The CDR3 runs to 16 residues. Germline CDR1 and CDR2: SEHNR and FQNEAQ (reference sequence). V was pared by 1 base and J by 1 base, with 11 bases between. CDR3 in amino acids: CASSLGGGPSYNEQFF. In DNA form, the CDR3 reads TGTGCCAGCAGCTTAGGAGGCGGTCCATCCTACAATGAGCAGTTCTTC.

This clonotype was seen ten or more times. The rearrangement uses TRBV27 and TRBJ2-5, with D unclear. The V gene's germline CDR1 is MNHEY and CDR2 SMNVEV (reference sequence). CDR3 size: 16 residues. Trimming cost V 4 bases and J 1 base, with 16 bases left between them. CDR3 sequence: CASSSQLQPTQETQYF. DNA of the CDR3: TGTGCCAGCAGTTCCCAACTACAACCGACCCAAGAGACCCAGTACTTC.

This clonotype has only a few counts. The V gene is TRBV9, the J gene TRBJ1-2; D might be TRBD1 (6 bases). Germline CDR1 and CDR2: SGDLS and YYNGEE. V lost 0 bases, J lost 4 bases, and 22 bases lay in between. This CDR3 has 18 residues. The CDR3 region is CASSVEVEGGRRPYGYTF. CDR3 nucleotide sequence: TGTGCCAGCAGCGTAGAGGTGGAAGGGGGGAGGCGGCCCTATGGCTACACCTTC.

The rearrangement joins TRBV9 to TRBJ1-5; TRBD1 might be the D (6 bases). With 4 bases removed from V and 1 base from J, the gap between germline ends came to 12 bases. The length of the CDR3 is 15 residues. Germline loops: CDR1 SGDLS, CDR2 YYNGEE. The CDR3 nucleotides read TGTGCCAGCAGCCCGTCGACAGGCAGCAATCAGCCCCAGCATTTT. Its protein is CASSPSTGSNQPQHF.

There are a few counts of this clonotype. The chain uses TRBV9 and TRBJ1-1; D gene unclear. Trimming removed 6 bases at V and 4 bases at J, with 16 bases between. Germline CDR1 SGDLS, CDR2 YYNGEE. This CDR3 spans 14 amino acids. The CDR3 is CASNHLRASTEAFF. The CDR3 nucleotides are TGTGCCAGCAACCACCTTAGGGCCAGCACTGAAGCTTTCTTT.

Here the CDR3 DNA reads TGTGCCAGCAGCTCTGGGCCTGCGGTCGAGCAGTACTTC. It specifies CASSSGPAVEQYF. This sequence joins TRBV13 and TRBJ2-7; no firm D call. The CDR3 loop spans 13 amino acids. The V gene lost 4 bases and the J gene lost 6 bases, with 13 bases spanning the gap. CDR1 and CDR2 from the germline V gene are PRHDT and FYEKMQ (reference sequence).

The sample holds a few counts of this clonotype. The chain has TRBV15 and TRBJ2-1; 13 nucleotides line up with TRBD2. The CDR3 extends over 17 amino acids. Trimming took 3 bases from V and 8 from J; bases not matched to a gene: 10. Germline V gives CDR1 LNHNV, CDR2 YYDKDF (reference sequence). CDR3 sequence: CATSSAWTSGGLDEQFF. The CDR3 region has the DNA TGTGCCACCAGCAGCGCCTGGACTAGCGGGGGCTTGGATGAGCAGTTCTTC.

This clonotype was picked up many times. The J gene is TRBJ2-1, the V gene TRBV28, with D perhaps matching TRBD2 (6 bases). The CDR3 contains 14 residues. V lost 8 bases, J lost 4 bases, and 15 bases lay in between. CDR1 MDHEN and CDR2 SYDVKM come from the germline V gene. Here the CDR3 DNA reads TGTGCCAGCGGATCTTCGGGAGCTTACAATGAGCAGTTCTTC. Translation gives CASGSSGAYNEQFF.

This clonotype was recorded at least ten times. The V and J genes are TRBV6-1 and TRBJ2-1; 7 bases align to TRBD2. Germline V CDR1 and CDR2: MNHNS, SASEGT. V shed 5 bases, J shed 8 bases, and the junction held 18 bases outside the gene matches. CDR3 length: 17 amino acids. DNA of the CDR3: TGTGCCAGCAGTCCCACCCCGGGGGGAGAGGGTCTATATGAGCAGTTCTTC. Translating gives CASSPTPGGEGLYEQFF.

This clonotype was found many times. The genes are TRBV10-3 and TRBJ1-4, with TRBD1 as a possible D gene (6 bases). The CDR3 totals 16 residues. Trimming took 5 bases from V and 0 from J, leaving 13 bases between them. Germline CDR1 ENHRY, CDR2 SYGVKD. The CDR3 is CAISKGQTTTNEKLFF. The CDR3, as DNA: TGTGCCATCAGTAAAGGACAGACCACAACTAATGAAAAACTGTTTTTT.

V and J are TRBV29-1 and TRBJ2-1, with D hard to call. Looked up from germline, CDR1 is SQVTM and CDR2 is ANQGSEA. CDR3 size: 13 residues. Trimming took off 3 bases at V and 3 bases at J, with 9 bases between the two ends. The DNA for the CDR3 is TGCAGCGTTGAGACACTCAACTACAATGAGCAGTTCTTC. Protein: CSVETLNYNEQFF.

This clonotype was counted a few times. CDR3 in amino acids: CASSPRGAIGELFF. In DNA form, the CDR3 reads TGTGCCAGCAGCCCTAGGGGGGCGATCGGGGAGCTGTTTTTT. The chain combines TRBV11-2 with TRBJ2-2; tentatively, D is TRBD1 or TRBD2 (6 bases each). The CDR3 runs to 14 residues. CDR1 and CDR2 from the germline V gene are SGHAT and FQNNGV. Trimming left V 5 bases short and J 7 bases short, with 14 bases between.